The 19 T cell receptor beta chains presented below share a single source sample, sequenced in a study of beta chain features in type 1 diabetes (dated by TCRdb to the late 2010s). Results the study describes overall, beyond this receptor: In all four CD4+ subsets, TCRB CDR3 length was moderately but significantly shorter in type 1 diabetes patients.

These receptors have no known antigen. Libraries were constructed by the immunoSEQ multiplex PCR assay. All of the isolated RNA was reverse transcribed with the High Capacity cDNA Reverse Transcription Kit, so expressed TCRB transcripts were sequenced. TCRdb holds this immuneACCESS table with in-frame rearrangements only. Some clones are missing; in checked studies, unresolved V genes explain under half, and the rest has no known cause. The sample table holds about 25,000 clones, of which approximately 53% were seen once. The ten largest account for 0.3% of the sample. Sequencing used stem cell memory CD4+ T cells from blood. The cell subset or site label, as the study defines it: stem cell-like memory CD4+ T cells. The receptors here all came from a young man with type 1 diabetes.

J is TRBJ2-2 and V is TRBV5-6; D unclear. Trimming took off 1 base at V and 4 bases at J, with 11 bases between the two ends. Germline loops: CDR1 SGHDT, CDR2 YYEEEE. This CDR3 is 15 amino acids long. CDR3: CASSLQAKSTGELFF. For the CDR3, the DNA is TGTGCCAGCAGCTTGCAGGCGAAGAGCACCGGGGAGCTGTTTTTT.

J is TRBJ1-1 and V is TRBV9, with 12 bases lining up with TRBD1. CDR1 SGDLS and CDR2 YYNGEE come from the germline V gene. The CDR3 extends over 15 amino acids. The J segment lost 5 bases and the V segment lost 0 bases, leaving 2 bases of the junction unmatched. In DNA, the CDR3 is TGTGCCAGCAGCGTAGTGGGACAGGGGGCGACTGAAGCTTTCTTT. Amino acids: CASSVVGQGATEAFF.

This chain connects TRBV5-4 to TRBJ2-1, with 9 positions matching TRBD2. CDR1 and CDR2 (germline): SGHNT, YYREEE (reference sequence). The V gene end was trimmed by 0 bases and the J gene end by 7 bases; junction bases not matched to a gene: 5. This CDR3 spans 15 amino acids. For the CDR3, the DNA is TGTGCCAGCAGCTTGGTTAGCGGGAGTTGGAATGAGCAGTTCTTC. Amino acids: CASSLVSGSWNEQFF. Full variable domain (outside the CDR3, taken from reference TRBV5-4 and TRBJ2-1): ETGVTQSPTHLIKTRGQQVTLRCSSQSGHNTVSWYQQALGQGPQFIFQYYREEENGRGNFPPRFSGLQFPNYSSELNVNALELDDSALYLCASSLVSGSWNEQFFGPGTRLTVL.

The genes are TRBV5-8 and TRBJ1-1, with TRBD1 identical over 9 bases. Losses at the gene ends were 3 bases for V and 3 bases for J; bases not matched to a gene: 6. There are 15 residues in the CDR3. The germline V gene has CDR1 SGHTS and CDR2 YDEGEE. The CDR3 reads CASSSRTGVHTEAFF. For the CDR3, the DNA is TGTGCCAGCAGCTCTAGGACAGGGGTCCACACTGAAGCTTTCTTT.

V usage is TRBV5-1 and J usage is TRBJ2-5; 7 bases are shared with TRBD1. Germline assignment: CDR1 SGHRS and CDR2 YFSETQ. The CDR3 contains 14 residues. V lost 7 bases to trimming and J lost 4 bases; unmatched junction nucleotides: 10. CDR3: CASYSRQGLETQYF. The CDR3 DNA sequence: TGCGCCAGCTACTCCCGACAGGGTCTAGAGACCCAGTACTTC.

With regard to this clone: This sample includes further DNA sequences coding for the same CDR3. The chain has TRBV19 and TRBJ2-2; 7 bases map to TRBD2. Looked up from germline, CDR1 is LNHDA and CDR2 is SQIVND (reference sequence). The ends lost 6 bases at V and 0 bases at J; junction bases unmatched: 7. The CDR3 has 16 residues. The CDR3 here is CASSRRGGSNTGELFF. Written as DNA, the CDR3 is TGTGCCAGTAGCCGGAGGGGAGGGTCGAACACCGGGGAGCTGTTTTTT.

This clone was seen a handful of times. The chain is built from TRBV18 and TRBJ2-1; 9 bases match TRBD2. The CDR3 spans 15 residues. Germline CDR1 and CDR2: KGHSH and LQKENI. V lost 4 bases, J lost 8 bases, and 9 bases stayed unmatched. For the CDR3, the DNA is TGTGCCAGCTCACTATCATCTAGCGGGATCCATGAGCAGTTCTTC. This gives the protein CASSLSSSGIHEQFF.

This clone appeared a few times. J is TRBJ2-5 and V is TRBV2; 9 bases map to TRBD1. CDR3 size: 16 residues. Trimming took 4 bases from V and 2 from J; bases not matched to a gene: 8. Germline V gene lookup returns CDR1 SNHLY and CDR2 FYNNEI. The CDR3 DNA is TGTGCCAGCAGTGTCCCGGGACAGGGTACTCAAGAGACCCAGTACTTC. This translates into CASSVPGQGTQETQYF.

The chain links TRBV5-1 to TRBJ1-3, with D maybe TRBD1 (5 bases). V gave up 0 bases and J gave up 2 bases, with 9 bases separating them. The CDR3 totals 15 residues. Germline V CDR1 and CDR2: SGHRS, YFSETQ. CDR3 in DNA: TGCGCCAGCAGCTTGGTGGGGGGGGCTGGAAACACCATATATTTT. Encoded protein: CASSLVGGAGNTIYF.

The chain employs TRBV5-6 and TRBJ1-2; D is ambiguous. From germline, CDR1 is SGHDT and CDR2 YYEEEE. Trimming took 4 bases from V and 4 from J, leaving 11 bases between them. This CDR3 is built from 13 residues. CDR3 coding DNA: TGTGCCAGCAGCCTGCAGCGCTTCTATGGCTACACCTTC. Amino acids: CASSLQRFYGYTF. The variable domain in full, with the rest retrieved from reference TRBV5-6 and TRBJ1-2, is DAGVTQSPTHLIKTRGQQVTLRCSPKSGHDTVSWYQQALGQGPQFIFQYYEEEERQRGNFPDRFSGHQFPNYSSELNVNALLLGDSALYLCASSLQRFYGYTFGSGTRLTVV.

This chain links TRBV30 with TRBJ2-1; TRBD2 matches 16 bases. The junction had 6 bases not matched to a gene; V was cut back by 0 bases and J by 10 bases. The CDR3 has 16 residues. CDR1 is GTSNPN, CDR2 SVGIG, per germline (reference sequence). This chain's CDR3 is CAWSVRGTSGRAEQFF. The CDR3 region has the DNA TGTGCCTGGAGTGTGCGGGGGACTAGCGGGAGGGCAGAGCAGTTCTTC.

The rearrangement uses TRBV4-2 and TRBJ2-7; 13 bases align to TRBD2. The CDR3 sequence is 17 residues long. Germline CDR1 and CDR2: LGHNA and YNFKEQ. Trimming removed 1 base from V and 2 bases from J; junction bases left unmatched: 5. CDR3 residues: CASSQVRGLAGTYEQYF. The CDR3 coding sequence is TGTGCCAGCAGCCAAGTCAGGGGACTAGCGGGGACCTACGAGCAGTACTTC.

The rearrangement uses TRBV6-5 and TRBJ2-3, with 8 bases lining up with TRBD2. This CDR3 has 15 residues. The germline V gene has CDR1 MNHEY and CDR2 SVGAGI. J lost 0 bases, V lost 6 bases, and 5 bases had no gene match. As DNA, the CDR3 is TGTGCCAGCAGAGGCAGCGGGGGCAGCACAGATACGCAGTATTTT. This codes for CASRGSGGSTDTQYF.

The gene calls are TRBV30 and TRBJ1-2; 8 nucleotides match TRBD1. The germline V gene encodes CDR1 GTSNPN and CDR2 SVGIG (reference sequence). Trimming at V came to 5 bases and at J to 0 bases, leaving 8 bases not matched to a gene. The CDR3 has 15 residues. CDR3 coding DNA: TGTGCCTGGGGGGACAGGACGACCTCTAACTATGGCTACACCTTC. This translates into CAWGDRTTSNYGYTF.

This rearrangement joins TRBV6-5 to TRBJ2-5; 10 positions agree with TRBD1. This CDR3 has 15 amino acids. Germline V lookup: CDR1 MNHEY, CDR2 SVGAGI. V was pared by 5 bases and J by 4 bases, with 7 bases of the junction left unmatched. The CDR3 DNA reads as TGTGCCAGCAGTCCCAGGGACAGGGGTGGAGAGACCCAGTACTTC. Encoded protein: CASSPRDRGGETQYF.

CDR3 DNA sequence: TGTGCCAGCTGGGACAGGAACAAAGAGACCCAGTACTTC. Residues: CASWDRNKETQYF. The chain couples TRBV5-4 to TRBJ2-5, with 8 bases identical to TRBD1. The V and J ends lost 7 bases and 3 bases, in that order; junction bases with no gene match: 5. This CDR3 contains 13 residues. Germline V gene sequence: CDR1 SGHNT, CDR2 YYREEE (reference sequence).

This sequence joins TRBV5-1 and TRBJ2-4; 8 bases agree with TRBD2. In germline, CDR1 is SGHRS, CDR2 YFSETQ. With 0 bases clipped from V and 5 bases from J, the junction kept 4 bases outside the gene matches. This CDR3 spans 15 amino acids. The CDR3 reads CASSLAGRDQNIQYF. In DNA form, the CDR3 reads TGCGCCAGCAGCTTGGCCGGGAGGGACCAAAACATTCAGTACTTC.

This clone appeared a single time. The CDR3 coding sequence is TGTGCCAGCAGCTTACCCAGCGGGGTTGAGCAGTACTTC. It encodes CASSLPSGVEQYF. The chain is built from TRBV5-6 and TRBJ2-7; 7 nucleotides match TRBD2. CDR3 length: 13 residues. V gave up 2 bases and J gave up 7 bases; unmatched junction bases: 6. Germline-derived CDR1 and CDR2 are SGHDT and YYEEEE.

This clone was recorded only once. This rearrangement joins TRBV2 to TRBJ2-1, with 10 bases lining up with TRBD2. This CDR3 contains 16 residues. CDR1 is SNHLY, CDR2 FYNNEI, per germline. V shed 6 bases and J 4 bases; nucleotides not matched to a gene: 9. The CDR3 protein is CASRTRTSGPYNEQFF. DNA of the CDR3: TGTGCCAGCAGGACTCGGACTAGCGGCCCATACAATGAGCAGTTCTTC.